Below are 10 T cell receptor beta chains sequenced from a single sample in a study of blood T cells in healthy people across ages. The use of a sample-barcoded 5' primer and a J-beta primer mix characterized a second PCR of roughly 6 to 11 cycles. TCRdb re-called the 5' RACE reads through MiXCR, storing one row per CDR3 protein. Of 630,000 or so distinct CDR3 sequences detected, roughly 30% appear once; the ten largest clones hold less than 20%. Sequenced input: blood. Receptor source: an elderly woman in good health.

This clonotype was recorded a few times. The V and J genes are TRBV7-2 and TRBJ1-1; 9 bases are a match to TRBD1. This CDR3 contains 18 residues. Looked up from germline, CDR1 is SGHTA and CDR2 is FQGNSA. V lost 4 bases, J lost 1 base, and 13 bases stayed unmatched. CDR3 protein: CASSSVPGQGGKNTEAFF. In DNA, the CDR3 is TGTGCCAGCAGCTCAGTCCCGGGACAGGGCGGAAAGAACACTGAAGCTTTCTTT. The whole variable domain, remainder taken from reference TRBV7-2 and TRBJ1-1, is GAGVSQSPSNKVTEKGKDVELRCDPISGHTALYWYRQSLGQGLEFLIYFQGNSAPDKSGLPSDRFSAERTGGSVSTLTIQRTQQEDSAVYLCASSSVPGQGGKNTEAFFGQGTRLTVV.

Turning to this clonotype: A much larger clone differs by one base, so this may be a read error. The V and J genes are TRBV5-5 and TRBJ2-3; perhaps TRBD1 as D (6 bases). V was cut by 7 bases and J by 7 bases, with 19 bases left in between. CDR1 and CDR2 (germline): SGHKS, YYEKEE (reference sequence). There are 14 residues in the CDR3. The CDR3 spells CASGCSGAGNTQYF. In nucleotides, the CDR3 is TGTGCCAGCGGTTGTTCAGGGGCGGGCAATACGCAGTATTTT.

This clonotype was detected ten times or more. The rearrangement links TRBV12-3 or TRBV12-4 to TRBJ2-1; TRBD2 matches 8 bases. The CDR3 sequence is 15 residues long. Unmatched junction bases numbered 11, after V lost 6 bases and J lost 7 bases. The CDR3 protein is CASSLRGGLGNEQFF. Written as DNA, the CDR3 is TGTGCCAGCAGCTTACGGGGGGGCCTAGGGAATGAGCAGTTCTTC.

The V and J genes are TRBV19 and TRBJ2-5; D is unclear. Deletions cut 6 bases from V and 5 bases from J, with 10 bases between. Looked up from germline, CDR1 is LNHDA and CDR2 is SQIVND (reference sequence). This CDR3 spans 12 amino acids. The CDR3 loop is CASSGPGETQYF. In DNA, the CDR3 is TGTGCCAGTAGCGGGCCCGGGGAGACCCAGTACTTC.

The gene calls are TRBV20-1 and TRBJ2-4; D perhaps matches TRBD1 (6 bases). The end of the DNA aligns better with TRBJ2-7, so the J call may be wrong. The CDR3 extends over 13 amino acids. The germline CDR1 and CDR2 sequences are DFQATT and SNEGSKA (reference sequence). CDR3: CSARGYRDYEQYF. CDR3 in DNA: TGCAGTGCTAGAGGTTACAGGGACTACGAGCAGTACTTC.

This clonotype has just a few counts. This chain joins TRBV12-3 or TRBV12-4 and TRBJ2-2, with 8 nucleotides matching TRBD2. Trimming at V came to 6 bases and at J to 0 bases, leaving 9 bases not matched to a gene. The CDR3 spans 17 residues. The CDR3 bases are TGTGCCAGCAGCCCCTGGGCGGGGGGAACGAACACCGGGGAGCTGTTTTTT. Residues: CASSPWAGGTNTGELFF.

This clonotype was seen ten or more times. This chain connects TRBV12-3 or TRBV12-4 to TRBJ1-1; no clear D gene. This CDR3 is 12 amino acids long. The V end lost 8 bases, the J end lost 1 base, and 8 bases lay between the germline ends. CDR3 sequence reads: CASERENTEAFF. The CDR3 DNA is TGTGCCAGCGAGAGGGAGAACACTGAAGCTTTCTTT.

This clonotype appeared many times. The chain links TRBV6-2 or TRBV6-3 to TRBJ1-1, with a possible D match to TRBD1 (5 bases). Germline V CDR1 and CDR2: MNHEY, SVGEGT. This CDR3 spans 14 amino acids. V gave up 0 bases and J gave up 1 base, with 6 bases separating them. Written as DNA, the CDR3 is TGTGCCAGCAGTTACTCTACAGGGAACACTGAAGCTTTCTTT. As protein: CASSYSTGNTEAFF.

This clonotype was found many times. The chain has TRBV20-1 and TRBJ2-1, with TRBD2 identical over 9 bases. CDR3 length equals 15 residues. V trimming: 4 bases; J trimming: 6 bases; junction bases outside the gene matches: 10. The germline CDR1 and CDR2 sequences are DFQATT and SNEGSKA (reference sequence). CDR3 coding DNA: TGCAGTGCTATCCGCGGGGGGGCCTTGAGCAATGAGCAGTTCTTC. Protein: CSAIRGGALSNEQFF.

About this clonotype itself: Since a much larger clone is just one base distant, this may be a read error. The rearrangement uses TRBV5-1 and TRBJ1-2; D is unclear. This CDR3 has 15 residues. The ends were cut back, 4 bases at V and 4 bases at J, with 17 bases in the middle. Germline assignment: CDR1 SGHRS and CDR2 YFSETQ. Here the CDR3 DNA reads TGCGCCAGCAGCACTTCAGAGATCCCGGCCTATGGCTACACCTTC. Amino acid sequence: CASSTSEIPAYGYTF.